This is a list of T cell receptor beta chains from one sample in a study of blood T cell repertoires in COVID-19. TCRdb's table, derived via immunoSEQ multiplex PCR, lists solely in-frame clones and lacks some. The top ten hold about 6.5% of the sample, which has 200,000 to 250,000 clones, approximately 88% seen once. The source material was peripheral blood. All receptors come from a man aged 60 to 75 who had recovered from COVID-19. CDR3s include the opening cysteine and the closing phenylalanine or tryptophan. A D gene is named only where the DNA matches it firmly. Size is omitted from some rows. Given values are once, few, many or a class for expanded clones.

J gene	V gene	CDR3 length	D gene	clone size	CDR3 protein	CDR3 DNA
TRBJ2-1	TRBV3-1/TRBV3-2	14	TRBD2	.	CASSQVGGAREQFF	TGTGCCAGCAGCCAAGTCGGGGGGGCCAGGGAGCAGTTCTTC
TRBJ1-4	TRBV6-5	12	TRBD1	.	CASSSGGGKLFF	TGTGCCAGCAGTTCAGGGGGAGGAAAACTGTTTTTT
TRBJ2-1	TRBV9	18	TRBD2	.	CASSVAPGTRGSYNEQFF	TGTGCCAGCAGCGTAGCCCCTGGGACTAGGGGTTCCTACAATGAGCAGTTCTTC
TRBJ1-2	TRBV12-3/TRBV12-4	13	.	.	CASRLGHNYGYTF	TGTGCCAGCAGATTGGGACACAACTATGGCTACACCTTC
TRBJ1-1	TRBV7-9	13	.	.	CASSLDRVSEAFF	TGTGCCAGCAGCTTAGACAGGGTTTCAGAAGCTTTCTTT
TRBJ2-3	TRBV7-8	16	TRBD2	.	CASSSPTSSGTDTQYF	TGTGCCAGCAGCTCCCCGACTAGCAGCGGCACAGATACGCAGTATTTT
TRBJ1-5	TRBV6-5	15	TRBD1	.	CASRMTGGWNQPQHF	TGTGCCAGCAGAATGACAGGGGGCTGGAATCAGCCCCAGCATTTT
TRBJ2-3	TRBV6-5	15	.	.	CASSLRRGYTDTQYF	TGTGCCAGCAGTCTGCGACGGGGGTATACAGATACGCAGTATTTT
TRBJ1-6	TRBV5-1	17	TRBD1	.	CASSLGGQSSYNSPLHF	TGCGCCAGCAGCTTGGGGGGACAGAGCTCCTATAATTCACCCCTCCACTTT
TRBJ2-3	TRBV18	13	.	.	CASSPPAGDTQYF	TGTGCCAGCTCACCACCGGCAGGGGATACGCAGTATTTT
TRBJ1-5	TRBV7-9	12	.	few	CASSRDYQPQHF	TGTGCCAGCAGCCGAGACTATCAGCCCCAGCATTTT
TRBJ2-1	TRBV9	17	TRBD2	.	CASSPGLAGAFYNEQFF	TGTGCCAGCAGCCCGGGACTAGCGGGAGCTTTCTACAATGAGCAGTTCTTC
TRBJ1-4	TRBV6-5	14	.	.	CATTEGSWDEKLFF	TGTGCCACGACCGAGGGAAGTTGGGATGAAAAACTGTTTTTT
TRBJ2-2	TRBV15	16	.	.	CATSRGRGINTGELFF	TGTGCCACCAGCAGAGGTAGAGGGATAAACACCGGGGAGCTGTTTTTT
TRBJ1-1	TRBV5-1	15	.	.	CASSELRGTNTEAFF	TGCGCCAGCAGCGAATTGCGGGGGACGAACACTGAAGCTTTCTTT
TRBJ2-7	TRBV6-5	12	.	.	CASRWGPYEQYF	TGTGCCAGCAGATGGGGGCCCTACGAGCAGTACTTC
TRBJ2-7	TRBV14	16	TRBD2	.	CASSQVGLAGGREQYF	TGTGCCAGCAGCCAAGTCGGGCTAGCGGGAGGAAGGGAGCAGTACTTC
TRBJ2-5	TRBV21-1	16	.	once	CASSLGLAGVGETQYF	TGTGCCAGCAGCCTTGGACTAGCGGGAGTAGGGGAGACCCAGTACTTC
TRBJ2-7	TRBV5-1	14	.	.	CASSLGGGGGEQYF	TGCGCCAGCAGCTTAGGAGGAGGGGGCGGCGAGCAGTACTTC
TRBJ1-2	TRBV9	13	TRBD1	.	CASSPDRNYGYTF	TGTGCCAGCAGCCCGGACAGGAACTATGGCTACACCTTC
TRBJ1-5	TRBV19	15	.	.	CASSIGQSSNQPQHF	TGTGCCAGTAGTATAGGACAGAGTAGCAATCAGCCCCAGCATTTT
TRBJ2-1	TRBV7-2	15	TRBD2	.	CASSKTSGRGNEQFF	TGTGCCAGCAGTAAGACTAGCGGGAGAGGGAATGAGCAGTTCTTC